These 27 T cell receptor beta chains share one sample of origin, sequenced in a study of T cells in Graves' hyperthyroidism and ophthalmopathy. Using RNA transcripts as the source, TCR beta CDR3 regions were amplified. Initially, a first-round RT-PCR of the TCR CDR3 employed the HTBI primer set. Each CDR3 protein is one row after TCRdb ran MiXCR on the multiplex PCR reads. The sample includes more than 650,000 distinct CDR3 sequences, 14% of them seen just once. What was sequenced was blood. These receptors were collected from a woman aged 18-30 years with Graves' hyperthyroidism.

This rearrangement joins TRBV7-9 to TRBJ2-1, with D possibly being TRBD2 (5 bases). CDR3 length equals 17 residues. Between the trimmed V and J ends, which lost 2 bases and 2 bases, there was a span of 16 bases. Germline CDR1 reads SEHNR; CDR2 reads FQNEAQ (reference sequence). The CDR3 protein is CASSLPVDGNTYNEQFF. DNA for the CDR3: TGTGCCAGCAGCTTACCGGTGGACGGGAACACCTACAATGAGCAGTTCTTC.

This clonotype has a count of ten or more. The CDR3 loop is CASSMDRLRNSPLHF. CDR3 nucleotides: TGTGCCAGCAGTATGGACAGGTTGAGGAATTCACCCCTCCACTTT. This chain connects TRBV6-1 to TRBJ1-6, with 7 positions matching TRBD1. Trimming removed 5 bases from V and 7 bases from J; junction bases left unmatched: 8. Germline V gives CDR1 MNHNS, CDR2 SASEGT. This CDR3 spans 15 amino acids.

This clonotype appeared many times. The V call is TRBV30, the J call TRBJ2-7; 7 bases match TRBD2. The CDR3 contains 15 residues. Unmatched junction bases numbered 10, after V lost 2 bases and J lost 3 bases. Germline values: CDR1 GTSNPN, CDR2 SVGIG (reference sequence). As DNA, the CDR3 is TGTGCCTGGAGTTACTTCTGGGCGGGAGACTACGAGCAGTACTTC. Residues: CAWSYFWAGDYEQYF.

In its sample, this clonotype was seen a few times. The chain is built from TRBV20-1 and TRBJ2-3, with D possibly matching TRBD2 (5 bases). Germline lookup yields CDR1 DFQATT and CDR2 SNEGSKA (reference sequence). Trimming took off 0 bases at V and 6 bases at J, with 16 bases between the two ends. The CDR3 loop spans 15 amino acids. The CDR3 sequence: CSARDPGRGGDTQYF. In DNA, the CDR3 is TGCAGTGCTAGAGATCCAGGCAGAGGCGGGGATACGCAGTATTTT.

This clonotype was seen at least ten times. The DNA for the CDR3 is TGTGCCACCAGCAGAGTTCCAGGGACAATGATGGAGACCCAGTACTTC. Amino acids: CATSRVPGTMMETQYF. V is TRBV15 and J is TRBJ2-5; a weak D match, TRBD1 (6 bases). The V end was cut by 1 base, the J end by 5 bases, with 17 bases between. CDR3 size: 16 residues. In germline, CDR1 is LNHNV, CDR2 YYDKDF (reference sequence).

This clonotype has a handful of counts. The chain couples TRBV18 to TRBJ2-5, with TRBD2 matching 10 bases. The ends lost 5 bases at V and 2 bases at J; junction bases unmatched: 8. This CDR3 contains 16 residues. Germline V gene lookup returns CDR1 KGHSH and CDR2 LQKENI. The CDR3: CASSVLLAGPQETQYF. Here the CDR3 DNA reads TGTGCCAGCTCAGTCTTACTAGCGGGACCTCAAGAGACCCAGTACTTC. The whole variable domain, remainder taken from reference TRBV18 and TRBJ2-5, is NAGVMQNPRHLVRRRGQEARLRCSPMKGHSHVYWYRQLPEEGLKFMVYLQKENIIDESGMPKERFSAEFPKEGPSILRIQQVVRGDSAAYFCASSVLLAGPQETQYFGPGTRLLVL.

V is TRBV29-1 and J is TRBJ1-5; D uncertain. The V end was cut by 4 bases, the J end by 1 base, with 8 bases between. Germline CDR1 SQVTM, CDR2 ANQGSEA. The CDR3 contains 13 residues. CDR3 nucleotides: TGCAGCGTTGTGGCGGGGAGCAATCAGCCCCAGCATTTT. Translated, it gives CSVVAGSNQPQHF.

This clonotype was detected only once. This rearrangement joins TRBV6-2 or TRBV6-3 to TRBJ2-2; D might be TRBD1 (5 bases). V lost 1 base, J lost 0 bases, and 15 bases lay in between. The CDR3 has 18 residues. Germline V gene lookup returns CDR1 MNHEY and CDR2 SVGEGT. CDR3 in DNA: TGTGCCAGCAGTTACTACTCGACCTCAGGGACGAACACCGGGGAGCTGTTTTTT. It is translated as CASSYYSTSGTNTGELFF.

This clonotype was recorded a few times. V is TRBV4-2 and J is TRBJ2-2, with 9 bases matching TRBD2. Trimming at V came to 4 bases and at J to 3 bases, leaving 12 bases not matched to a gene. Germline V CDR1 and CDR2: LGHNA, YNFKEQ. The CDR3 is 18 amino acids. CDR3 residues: CASSLSGLAGDDTGELFF. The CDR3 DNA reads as TGTGCCAGCAGCCTGTCCGGCTTAGCGGGAGATGACACCGGGGAGCTGTTTTTT.

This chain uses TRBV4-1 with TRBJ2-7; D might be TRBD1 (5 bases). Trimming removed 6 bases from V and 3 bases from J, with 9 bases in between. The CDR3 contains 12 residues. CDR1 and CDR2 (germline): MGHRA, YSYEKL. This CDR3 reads CASSQTGYEQYF. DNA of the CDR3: TGCGCCAGCAGTCAAACAGGCTACGAGCAGTACTTC.

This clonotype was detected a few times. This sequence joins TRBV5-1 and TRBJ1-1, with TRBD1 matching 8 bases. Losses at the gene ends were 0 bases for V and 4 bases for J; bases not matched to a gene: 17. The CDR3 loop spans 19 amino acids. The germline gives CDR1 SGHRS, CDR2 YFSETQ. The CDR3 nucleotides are TGCGCCAGCAGCTTGGGAACAGGGGGTTCCCGATACCGACTCACTGAAGCTTTCTTT. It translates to CASSLGTGGSRYRLTEAFF.

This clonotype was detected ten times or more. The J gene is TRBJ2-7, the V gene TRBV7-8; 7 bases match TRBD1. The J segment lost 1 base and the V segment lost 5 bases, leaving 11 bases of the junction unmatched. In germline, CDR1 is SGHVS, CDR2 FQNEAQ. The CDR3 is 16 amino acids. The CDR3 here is CASSALTGEWSYEQYF. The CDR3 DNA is TGTGCCAGCAGCGCTCTAACAGGGGAATGGTCCTACGAGCAGTACTTC.

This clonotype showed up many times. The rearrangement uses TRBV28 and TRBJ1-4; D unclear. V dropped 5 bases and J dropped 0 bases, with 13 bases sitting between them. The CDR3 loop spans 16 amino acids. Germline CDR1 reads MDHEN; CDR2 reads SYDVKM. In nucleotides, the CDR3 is TGTGCCAGCAGTCCCCTTTCCTTTGCAACTAATGAAAAACTGTTTTTT. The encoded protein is CASSPLSFATNEKLFF.

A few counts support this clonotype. CDR3 residues: CASSLKGHHSGYNEQFF. CDR3 nucleotides: TGTGCCAGCAGCTTAAAAGGACACCACTCGGGCTACAATGAGCAGTTCTTC. The chain is built from TRBV13 and TRBJ2-1; TRBD1 might be the D (5 bases). This CDR3 has 17 amino acids. Germline V lookup: CDR1 PRHDT, CDR2 FYEKMQ (reference sequence). The V end was cut by 2 bases, the J end by 3 bases, with 17 bases between.

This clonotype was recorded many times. CDR3 sequence reads: CSVRPRTSGTRTDTQYF. In nucleotides, the CDR3 is TGCAGCGTGCGGCCCCGGACTAGCGGGACCCGCACAGATACGCAGTATTTT. The chain links TRBV29-1 to TRBJ2-3; TRBD2 aligns across 12 bases. The J segment lost 1 base and the V segment lost 6 bases, leaving 11 bases of the junction unmatched. The CDR3 totals 17 residues. Germline V lookup: CDR1 SQVTM, CDR2 ANQGSEA.

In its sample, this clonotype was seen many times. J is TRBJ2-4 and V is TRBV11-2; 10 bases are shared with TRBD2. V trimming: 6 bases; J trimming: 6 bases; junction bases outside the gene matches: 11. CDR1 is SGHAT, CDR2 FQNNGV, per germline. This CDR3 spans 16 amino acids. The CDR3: CASRRAGGLTGNIQYF. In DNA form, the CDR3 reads TGTGCCAGCAGACGAGCGGGAGGGCTCACTGGAAACATTCAGTACTTC.

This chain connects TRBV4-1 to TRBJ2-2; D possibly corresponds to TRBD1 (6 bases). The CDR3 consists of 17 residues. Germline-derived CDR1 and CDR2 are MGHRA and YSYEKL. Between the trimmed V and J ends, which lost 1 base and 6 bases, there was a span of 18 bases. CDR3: CASSQVITGFTAGELFF. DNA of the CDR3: TGCGCCAGCAGCCAAGTTATTACAGGGTTCACCGCCGGGGAGCTGTTTTTT.

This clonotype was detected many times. CDR3 amino acids: CASSYSADNYGYTF. In DNA form, the CDR3 reads TGTGCCAGCAGTTATTCAGCGGATAACTATGGCTACACCTTC. The rearrangement links TRBV6-1 to TRBJ1-2; D is undetermined. Germline CDR1 MNHNS, CDR2 SASEGT. Trimming took 5 bases from V and 1 from J, leaving 11 bases between them. There are 14 residues in the CDR3.

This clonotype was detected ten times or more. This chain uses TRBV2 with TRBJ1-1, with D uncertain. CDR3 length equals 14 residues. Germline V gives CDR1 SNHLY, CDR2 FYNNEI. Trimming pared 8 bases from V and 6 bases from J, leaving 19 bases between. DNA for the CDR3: TGTGCCAGCCATATACGGGGTCTGAGTCCTGAAGCTTTCTTT. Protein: CASHIRGLSPEAFF.

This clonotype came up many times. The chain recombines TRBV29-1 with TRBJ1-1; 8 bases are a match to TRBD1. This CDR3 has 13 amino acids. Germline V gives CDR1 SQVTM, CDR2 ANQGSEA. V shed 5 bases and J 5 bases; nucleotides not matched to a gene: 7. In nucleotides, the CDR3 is TGCAGCGTTAATGGACAGGGAGGTACTGAAGCTTTCTTT. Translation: CSVNGQGGTEAFF.

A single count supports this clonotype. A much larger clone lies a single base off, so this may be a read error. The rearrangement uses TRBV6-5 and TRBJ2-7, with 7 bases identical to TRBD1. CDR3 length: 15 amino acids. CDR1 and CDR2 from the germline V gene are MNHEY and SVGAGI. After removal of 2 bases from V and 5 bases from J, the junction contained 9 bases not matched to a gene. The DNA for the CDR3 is TGTGCCAGCAGTTACGATTGGATAGGGGGCAACGAGCAGTACTTC. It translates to CASSYDWIGGNEQYF.

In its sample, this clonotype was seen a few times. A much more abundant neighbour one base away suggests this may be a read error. CDR3 region: CVSSSLSGRSYEQYF. CDR3 DNA: TGTGTCAGCAGTTCCCTTTCGGGGAGGTCCTACGAGCAGTACTTC. The chain carries TRBV27 and TRBJ2-7; TRBD2 might be the D (6 bases). This CDR3 is 15 amino acids long. CDR1 is MNHEY, CDR2 SMNVEV, per germline (reference sequence).

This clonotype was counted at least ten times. This chain's CDR3 is CASSYSHTSSYEQYF. The CDR3 bases are TGTGCCAGCAGTTACTCACACACTTCCTCCTACGAGCAGTACTTC. J is TRBJ2-7 and V is TRBV6-2 or TRBV6-3; unclear D gene. The germline V gene has CDR1 MNHEY and CDR2 SVGEGT. Trimming shortened V by 0 bases and J by 0 bases, and 9 bases separated the two germline ends. CDR3 length: 15 amino acids.

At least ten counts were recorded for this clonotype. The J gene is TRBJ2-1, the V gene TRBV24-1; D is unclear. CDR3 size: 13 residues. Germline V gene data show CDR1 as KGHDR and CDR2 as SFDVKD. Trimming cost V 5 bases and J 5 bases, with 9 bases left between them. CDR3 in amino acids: CATSGAYDNEQFF. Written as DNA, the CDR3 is TGTGCCACCAGTGGGGCGTACGACAATGAGCAGTTCTTC.

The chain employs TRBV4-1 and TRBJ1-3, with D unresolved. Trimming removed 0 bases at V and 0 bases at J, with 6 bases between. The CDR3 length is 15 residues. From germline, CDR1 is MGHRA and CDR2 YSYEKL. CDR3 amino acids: CASSQELTSGNTIYF. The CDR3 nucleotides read TGCGCCAGCAGCCAAGAACTGACCTCTGGAAACACCATATATTTT.

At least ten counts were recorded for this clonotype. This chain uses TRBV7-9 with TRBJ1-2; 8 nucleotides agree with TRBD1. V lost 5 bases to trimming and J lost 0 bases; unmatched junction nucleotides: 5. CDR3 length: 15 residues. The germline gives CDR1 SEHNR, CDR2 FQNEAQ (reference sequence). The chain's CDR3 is CASSGQGAANYGYTF. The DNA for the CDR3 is TGTGCCAGCAGCGGCCAGGGGGCTGCTAACTATGGCTACACCTTC.

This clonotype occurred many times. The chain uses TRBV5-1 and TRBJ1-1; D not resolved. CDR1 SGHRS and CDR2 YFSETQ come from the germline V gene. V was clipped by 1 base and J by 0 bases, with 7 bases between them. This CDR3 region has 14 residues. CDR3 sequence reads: CASSLSPVNTEAFF. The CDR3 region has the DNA TGCGCCAGCAGCTTGTCCCCGGTGAACACTGAAGCTTTCTTT.